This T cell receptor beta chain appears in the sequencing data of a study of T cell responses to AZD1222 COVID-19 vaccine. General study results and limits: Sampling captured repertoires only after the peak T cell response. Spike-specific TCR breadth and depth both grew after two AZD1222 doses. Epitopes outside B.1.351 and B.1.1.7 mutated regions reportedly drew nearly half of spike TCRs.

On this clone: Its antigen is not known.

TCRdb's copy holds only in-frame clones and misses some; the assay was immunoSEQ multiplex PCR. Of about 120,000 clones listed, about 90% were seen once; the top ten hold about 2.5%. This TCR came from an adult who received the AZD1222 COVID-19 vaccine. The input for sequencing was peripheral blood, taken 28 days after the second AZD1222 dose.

CDR3 in amino acids: CASSLGATYGYTF. The CDR3 DNA reads as TGTGCCAGCAGTTTGGGGGCGACCTATGGCTACACCTTC. This chain connects TRBV12-3 or TRBV12-4 to TRBJ1-2; maybe TRBD1 (6 bases). V lost 3 bases, J lost 4 bases, and 9 bases lay in between. The CDR3 sequence is 13 residues long.